The source of this T cell receptor (beta chain) is a study of technical replicates of blood from a handful of donors. Data came from immunoSEQ multiplex PCR; TCRdb stores just in-frame clones and leaves some out. The sample lists more than 80,000 clones, 90% to 96% occurring once. The sample was T cells isolated from PBMCs. The receptor was derived from a human donor in good health.

CDR3 sequence: CARPTVQPQHF. In DNA form, the CDR3 reads TGTGCCAGACCCACGGTTCAGCCCCAGCATTTT. The V and J genes are TRBV28 and TRBJ1-5; D is undetermined. The ends were cut back, 9 bases at V and 6 bases at J, with 9 bases in the middle. The CDR3 length is 11 residues. Germline V gene sequence: CDR1 MDHEN, CDR2 SYDVKM.